The T cell receptor beta chain under discussion was sequenced for a study of shared clonotypes between healthy human individuals. A single count supports this clone. A read error may produce the germline difference seen at one junction end. Germline V gene lookup returns CDR1 SSHAT and CDR2 FNYEAQ (reference sequence). The CDR3 has 12 amino acids. Profiled with immunoSEQ multiplex PCR; TCRdb holds only in-frame clones, not every one. Here the sample spans roughly 500,000 clones, around 85% being singletons. Sequenced material: PBMCs. The chain is built from TRBV7-7 and TRBJ2-5, with D maybe TRBD2 (5 bases). This TCR derives from a woman aged 40 to 50 in good health. Some clones in this sample may be carry-over from other donors' samples. DNA of the CDR3: TGTGCTAGCAGTCCCTCGGGGGAGACCCAGTACTTC. Translated, it gives CASSPSGETQYF. Looking up the rest from reference TRBV7-7 and TRBJ2-5 gives the full variable domain: GAGVSQSPRYKVTKRGQDVTLRCDPISSHATLYWYQQALGQGPEFLTYFNYEAQPDKSGLPSDRFSAERPEGSISTLTIQRTEQRDSAMYRCASSPSGETQYFGPGTRLLVL.